These 30 T cell receptor beta chains share one sample of origin, sequenced in a study of T cell responses to AZD1222 COVID-19 vaccine (dated by TCRdb to the early 2020s). The sample's time point label, decoded: baseline before first vaccination. Libraries were prepared through the immunoSEQ multiplex PCR assay. In its TCRdb copy, this immuneACCESS table keeps in-frame sequences only and misses some clones. Where compared with another copy, unresolved V genes explain less than half of these, and the others have no known cause. The sample table contains fewer than 250,000 clones; only one count was recorded for 85% to 95% of them. Of the sample, approximately 1.5% is held by the ten largest clones. Source: peripheral blood, taken on day 0 of AZD1222 vaccination. The receptors come from an adult in good health.

The chain recombines TRBV9 with TRBJ2-3, with 8 bases matching TRBD2. The CDR3 runs 15 residues. The V gene end was trimmed by 3 bases and the J gene end by 1 base; junction bases not matched to a gene: 4. Germline CDR1 reads SGDLS; CDR2 reads YYNGEE. The CDR3 DNA is TGTGCCAGCAGCGGAAGCGGGGGACGCACAGATACGCAGTATTTT. This gives the protein CASSGSGGRTDTQYF.

The chain uses TRBV5-1 and TRBJ2-7; TRBD2 matches at 10 bases. The CDR3 sequence is 17 residues long. Per the germline V gene, CDR1 is SGHRS and CDR2 is YFSETQ. V shed 0 bases, J shed 1 base, and the junction held 7 bases outside the gene matches. The CDR3 region is CASSLAAGGPLSYEQYF. In nucleotides, the CDR3 is TGCGCCAGCAGCTTGGCAGCGGGGGGGCCCCTTTCCTACGAGCAGTACTTC.

The chain joins TRBV6-9 to TRBJ1-2, with a weak D call TRBD1 (5 bases). In germline, CDR1 is MNHGY, CDR2 SVAAGI. This CDR3 region has 15 residues. Trimming removed 0 bases from V and 3 bases from J, with 11 bases in between. CDR3: CASSYSEGDYYGYTF. Written as DNA, the CDR3 is TGTGCCAGCAGTTATTCCGAAGGGGACTACTATGGCTACACCTTC.

The J gene is TRBJ1-3, the V gene TRBV4-1, with D possibly TRBD1 on 5 matching bases. The CDR3 sequence is 16 residues long. V was clipped by 3 bases and J by 1 base, with 13 bases between them. Germline assignment: CDR1 MGHRA and CDR2 YSYEKL. CDR3 coding DNA: TGCGCCAGCAGCCACAGAGACAGTCAATCTGGAAACACCATATATTTT. Translating it yields CASSHRDSQSGNTIYF.

The chain joins TRBV7-9 to TRBJ1-2, with a weak D call TRBD1 (5 bases). Germline CDR1 and CDR2: SEHNR and FQNEAQ (reference sequence). The CDR3 length is 14 residues. V was pared by 11 bases and J by 5 bases, with 21 bases between. CDR3 in amino acids: CAGGDLGRKYGYTF. Here the CDR3 DNA reads TGTGCCGGGGGAGACCTTGGGCGGAAATATGGCTACACCTTC.

This chain connects TRBV6-5 to TRBJ2-1, with 9 bases aligning to TRBD1. Germline V gene data show CDR1 as MNHEY and CDR2 as SVGAGI. The J segment lost 8 bases and the V segment lost 6 bases, leaving 8 bases of the junction unmatched. The CDR3 consists of 14 residues. CDR3 bases: TGTGCCAGCAGCCGCCGGGACAGGGACCATGAGCAGTTCTTC. Translating gives CASSRRDRDHEQFF.

CDR3 loop: CASSYAQGAYEQYF. The CDR3 DNA reads as TGTGCCAGCAGTTACGCACAGGGAGCCTACGAGCAGTACTTC. The chain combines TRBV6-5 with TRBJ2-7; D might be TRBD1 (6 bases). Deletions cut 2 bases from V and 2 bases from J, with 10 bases between. The CDR3 extends over 14 amino acids. Germline assignment: CDR1 MNHEY and CDR2 SVGAGI.

The chain employs TRBV6-2 or TRBV6-3 and TRBJ1-1, with D unclear. CDR1 and CDR2 (germline): MNHEY, SVGEGT. Trimming shortened V by 3 bases and J by 0 bases, and 8 bases separated the two germline ends. The CDR3 has 14 amino acids. In DNA, the CDR3 is TGTGCCAGCAGTTATGTAGGACTGAACACTGAAGCTTTCTTT. This codes for CASSYVGLNTEAFF.

The rearrangement uses TRBV2 and TRBJ1-1; D not resolved. The CDR3 spans 14 residues. Trimming removed 1 base at V and 0 bases at J, with 6 bases between. Germline V lookup: CDR1 SNHLY, CDR2 FYNNEI. In DNA form, the CDR3 reads TGTGCCAGCAGTGAAGGGGCACTGAACACTGAAGCTTTCTTT. Its protein product is CASSEGALNTEAFF.

V usage is TRBV4-3 and J usage is TRBJ2-2; D unclear. With 1 base removed from V and 1 base from J, the gap between germline ends came to 7 bases. CDR1 is LGHNA and CDR2 is YSLEER in the germline V gene. This CDR3 spans 15 amino acids. This CDR3 is CASSQGDGNTGELFF. DNA for the CDR3: TGCGCCAGCAGCCAAGGTGACGGGAACACCGGGGAGCTGTTTTTT.

The CDR3 DNA reads TGTGCCACCAGTGATCCAAACAGGGGTGACTATGGCTACACCTTC. It codes for CATSDPNRGDYGYTF. This sequence joins TRBV24-1 and TRBJ1-2, with 7 bases identical to TRBD1. Germline loops: CDR1 KGHDR, CDR2 SFDVKD. J lost 3 bases, V lost 3 bases, and 6 bases had no gene match. This CDR3 region has 15 residues.

The chain carries TRBV7-9 and TRBJ2-2; 8 positions match TRBD2. Germline V gene lookup returns CDR1 SEHNR and CDR2 FQNEAQ (reference sequence). The CDR3 runs to 12 residues. The V and J ends lost 8 bases and 6 bases, in that order; junction bases with no gene match: 2. The CDR3 sequence: CASRSGAGELFF. CDR3 nucleotides: TGTGCCAGCCGTAGCGGGGCCGGGGAGCTGTTTTTT.

The chain recombines TRBV7-2 with TRBJ2-5; D possibly corresponds to TRBD1 (6 bases). This CDR3 region has 13 residues. In germline, CDR1 is SGHTA, CDR2 FQGNSA. V lost 5 bases, J lost 10 bases, and 17 bases lay in between. CDR3 nucleotide sequence: TGTGCCAGCAGCCTCGGACAGACCGTTAGCCAGTACTTC. It translates to CASSLGQTVSQYF.

The chain is built from TRBV28 and TRBJ2-3; 10 nucleotides align to TRBD1. Trimming took 5 bases from V and 9 from J; bases not matched to a gene: 5. Per germline, CDR1 MDHEN and CDR2 SYDVKM. The length of the CDR3 is 13 residues. DNA of the CDR3: TGTGCCAGCAGTGCCCCGGGACAGGGGACGCAGTATTTT. Amino acids: CASSAPGQGTQYF. Looking up the rest from reference TRBV28 and TRBJ2-3 gives the full variable domain: DVKVTQSSRYLVKRTGEKVFLECVQDMDHENMFWYRQDPGLGLRLIYFSYDVKMKEKGDIPEGYSVSREKKERFSLILESASTNQTSMYLCASSAPGQGTQYFGPGTRLTVL.

This CDR3 reads CASRPGTGNGNTIYF. DNA of the CDR3: TGTGCCAGCCGCCCCGGGACAGGGAATGGAAACACCATATATTTT. This chain links TRBV6-5 with TRBJ1-3; TRBD1 matches at 9 bases. This CDR3 has 15 residues. The germline V gene encodes CDR1 MNHEY and CDR2 SVGAGI. V lost 8 bases and J lost 3; bases outside the gene matches: 8.

The chain employs TRBV7-8 and TRBJ1-2; D remains ambiguous. Germline CDR1 SGHVS, CDR2 FQNEAQ. The V end was cut by 4 bases, the J end by 2 bases, with 8 bases between. The CDR3 consists of 13 residues. CDR3 amino acids: CASSWARNYGYTF. In DNA form, the CDR3 reads TGTGCCAGCAGCTGGGCCAGAAACTATGGCTACACCTTC.

The chain combines TRBV10-3 with TRBJ2-1; 11 bases map to TRBD2. Per germline, CDR1 ENHRY and CDR2 SYGVKD. The V gene end was trimmed by 4 bases and the J gene end by 0 bases; junction bases not matched to a gene: 11. The CDR3 is 19 residues long. CDR3 amino acids: CAISGLSGGALSSYNEQFF. CDR3 coding DNA: TGTGCCATCAGTGGTCTTAGCGGGGGGGCCTTGAGCTCCTACAATGAGCAGTTCTTC.

The chain combines TRBV7-6 with TRBJ2-3; D not resolved. Trimming shortened V by 5 bases and J by 2 bases, and 5 bases separated the two germline ends. CDR3 length: 12 residues. CDR1 and CDR2 (germline): SGHVS, FNYEAQ. CDR3: CASSAHTDTQYF. The CDR3 region has the DNA TGTGCCAGCAGCGCCCACACAGATACGCAGTATTTT.

The chain combines TRBV7-9 with TRBJ2-5, with D possibly called TRBD1 or TRBD2 (5 bases each). This CDR3 is built from 11 residues. CDR1 is SEHNR and CDR2 is FQNEAQ in the germline V gene (reference sequence). V lost 5 bases and J lost 6, with 7 bases in between. CDR3 loop: CASSEGQTQYF. The CDR3 DNA reads TGTGCCAGCAGCGAGGGACAGACCCAGTACTTC.

This chain uses TRBV5-1 with TRBJ2-7; 7 bases fit TRBD1. Germline CDR1 reads SGHRS; CDR2 reads YFSETQ. J gave up 5 bases and V 3 bases, and 2 bases lay outside the gene matches. This CDR3 has 12 residues. The CDR3 nucleotides read TGCGCCAGCAGCTATGACAGGGACGAGCAGTACTTC. Residues: CASSYDRDEQYF.

The chain carries TRBV4-1 and TRBJ2-3; D remains unclear. Germline V gives CDR1 MGHRA, CDR2 YSYEKL. The V end was cut by 1 base, the J end by 0 bases, with 11 bases between. This CDR3 is 16 amino acids long. The CDR3 is CASSQGAHRSTDTQYF. CDR3 sequence (DNA): TGCGCCAGCAGCCAAGGGGCGCACAGAAGCACAGATACGCAGTATTTT.

This clone has just one count. This chain uses TRBV11-1 with TRBJ1-1; TRBD1 matches 9 bases. The CDR3 has 14 amino acids. The V and J ends lost 6 bases and 6 bases, in that order; junction bases with no gene match: 8. Germline V CDR1 and CDR2: SGHAT, FQDESV (reference sequence). The CDR3 bases are TGTGCCAGCAGTCCTACAGGGGGCCCGGCTGAAGCTTTCTTT. Protein product: CASSPTGGPAEAFF.

V gene TRBV7-9 combines with J gene TRBJ1-1; D is undetermined. CDR1 and CDR2 from the germline V gene are SEHNR and FQNEAQ (reference sequence). Trimming took 4 bases from V and 1 from J, leaving 13 bases between them. The CDR3 extends over 15 amino acids. The CDR3 loop is CASSSGQDPNTEAFF. The CDR3, as DNA: TGTGCCAGCAGCTCCGGCCAGGACCCGAACACTGAAGCTTTCTTT.

This rearrangement joins TRBV15 to TRBJ1-3; D gene unclear. The germline V gene encodes CDR1 LNHNV and CDR2 YYDKDF (reference sequence). The CDR3 is made up of 15 amino acids. The ends were cut back, 0 bases at V and 7 bases at J, with 13 bases in the middle. For the CDR3, the DNA is TGTGCCACCAGCAGAGATCCGCCTTTCCTGAACACCATATATTTT. Translating it yields CATSRDPPFLNTIYF. The variable domain in full, completed from reference TRBV15 and TRBJ1-3, reads DAMVIQNPRYQVTQFGKPVTLSCSQTLNHNVMYWYQQKSSQAPKLLFHYYDKDFNNEADTPDNFQSRRPNTSFCFLDIRSPGLGDTAMYLCATSRDPPFLNTIYFGEGSWLTVV.

The chain carries TRBV6-5 and TRBJ2-7; the match to TRBD2 covers 8 bases. The CDR3 covers 12 residues. J lost 5 bases, V lost 10 bases, and 7 bases had no gene match. In germline, CDR1 is MNHEY, CDR2 SVGAGI. The CDR3 spells CATGRGLNEQYF. CDR3 sequence (DNA): TGTGCCACCGGGAGGGGACTAAACGAGCAGTACTTC.

The V call is TRBV7-2, the J call TRBJ1-2, with 7 bases lining up with TRBD1. CDR1 is SGHTA and CDR2 is FQGNSA in the germline V gene. The ends lost 5 bases at V and 2 bases at J; junction bases unmatched: 8. The CDR3 loop spans 15 amino acids. The CDR3 nucleotides are TGTGCCAGCAGCGCCGGAACAGGGGACAACTATGGCTACACCTTC. This gives the protein CASSAGTGDNYGYTF.

This chain links TRBV18 with TRBJ2-2, with 10 bases lining up with TRBD1. The CDR3 sequence is 15 residues long. Looked up from germline, CDR1 is KGHSH and CDR2 is LQKENI. V trimming: 3 bases; J trimming: 6 bases; junction bases outside the gene matches: 4. The CDR3: CASSPDRGVAGELFF. In DNA, the CDR3 is TGTGCCAGCTCACCGGACAGGGGGGTCGCCGGGGAGCTGTTTTTT. The full variable domain, completed using reference TRBV18 and TRBJ2-2, is NAGVMQNPRHLVRRRGQEARLRCSPMKGHSHVYWYRQLPEEGLKFMVYLQKENIIDESGMPKERFSAEFPKEGPSILRIQQVVRGDSAAYFCASSPDRGVAGELFFGEGSRLTVL.

As regards this clone: A clone one base away is much larger, so this may be a read error. The gene calls are TRBV7-2 and TRBJ2-1; D is ambiguous. CDR1 SGHTA and CDR2 FQGNSA come from the germline V gene. Deletions cut 1 base from V and 9 bases from J, with 1 base between. This CDR3 is built from 10 residues. DNA for the CDR3: TGTGCCAGCAGCTTAGGTGAGCAGTTCTTC. This translates into CASSLGEQFF.

With respect to this clone: This specimen includes other DNA sequences encoding the same CDR3. The gene calls are TRBV3-1 (or the pseudogene TRBV3-2) and TRBJ1-2; TRBD1 aligns across 7 bases. CDR1 is LGHDT, CDR2 YNNKEL, per germline (reference sequence). This CDR3 has 11 residues. J gave up 7 bases and V 6 bases, and 2 bases lay outside the gene matches. CDR3 amino acids: CASSQGGGYTF. The CDR3 coding sequence is TGTGCCAGCAGTCAGGGGGGTGGCTACACCTTC.

The chain is built from TRBV15 and TRBJ1-1, with D unclear. Trimming stripped 1 base from V and 4 bases from J, with 10 bases between. Germline CDR1 LNHNV, CDR2 YYDKDF (reference sequence). The CDR3 is 14 amino acids. The CDR3 is CATSRGEGPTEAFF. CDR3 nucleotide sequence: TGTGCCACCAGCAGAGGCGAGGGTCCCACTGAAGCTTTCTTT.